The following is a TCR beta chain sequence with its context. This specimen belongs to a study of control samples from healthy donors and cancer patients. V was clipped by 6 bases and J by 4 bases, with 5 bases between them. Germline lookup yields CDR1 LNHDA and CDR2 SQIVND (reference sequence). CDR3 length: 11 residues. Profiling relied on immunoSEQ multiplex PCR, and the TCRdb table lists in-frame clones only, not all of them. Seen here are tens of thousands of clones, over 75% observed once, and the top ten hold under 4.5%. This TCR came from a woman in her forties or fifties in good health. The chain joins TRBV19 to TRBJ2-3, with D unresolved. The source material was blood. CDR3: CASRSSDTQYF. In DNA, the CDR3 is TGTGCCAGTAGGTCTTCAGATACGCAGTATTTT.